The 5 T cell receptor beta chains in this list originate from one sample, sequenced in a study of monozygotic twins with inflammatory bowel disease. From the 5' RACE reads, TCRdb lists one entry per CDR3 protein and no DNA. This listing includes roughly 320,000 distinct CDR3 sequences. Sequencing input: blood. Receptors originate from a human donor with ulcerative colitis or Crohn's disease, or a healthy co-twin of an affected twin (not recorded which).

J is TRBJ2-2 and V is TRBV4-2. The germline gives CDR1 LGHNA, CDR2 YNFKEQ. The CDR3 contains 15 residues. This CDR3 reads CASSQALAYTGELFF.

The chain recombines TRBV20-1 with TRBJ2-7; TCRdb's D gene call, TRBD2, goes unchecked for lack of DNA. From germline, CDR1 is DFQATT and CDR2 SNEGSKA (reference sequence). The length of the CDR3 is 16 residues. The CDR3: CSAETGLAGALYEQYF.

The CDR3: CASGTGRLSGNTIYF. The rearrangement links TRBV27 to TRBJ1-3; checking the TCRdb D call of TRBD1 is not possible without DNA. This CDR3 spans 15 amino acids. Per germline, CDR1 MNHEY and CDR2 SMNVEV (reference sequence).

The chain joins TRBV24-1 to TRBJ1-1. Germline V gives CDR1 KGHDR, CDR2 SFDVKD. The CDR3 runs to 14 residues. The CDR3 loop reads CATSDSKYLNEAFF.

The chain links TRBV5-6 to TRBJ2-3; the D gene TCRdb calls, TRBD1, cannot be checked with no DNA. Germline V gene data show CDR1 as SGHDT and CDR2 as YYEEEE. The CDR3 is made up of 14 amino acids. The CDR3 spells CASSLKGGGDTQYF. The variable domain in full, completed from reference TRBV5-6 and TRBJ2-3, reads DAGVTQSPTHLIKTRGQQVTLRCSPKSGHDTVSWYQQALGQGPQFIFQYYEEEERQRGNFPDRFSGHQFPNYSSELNVNALLLGDSALYLCASSLKGGGDTQYFGPGTRLTVL.